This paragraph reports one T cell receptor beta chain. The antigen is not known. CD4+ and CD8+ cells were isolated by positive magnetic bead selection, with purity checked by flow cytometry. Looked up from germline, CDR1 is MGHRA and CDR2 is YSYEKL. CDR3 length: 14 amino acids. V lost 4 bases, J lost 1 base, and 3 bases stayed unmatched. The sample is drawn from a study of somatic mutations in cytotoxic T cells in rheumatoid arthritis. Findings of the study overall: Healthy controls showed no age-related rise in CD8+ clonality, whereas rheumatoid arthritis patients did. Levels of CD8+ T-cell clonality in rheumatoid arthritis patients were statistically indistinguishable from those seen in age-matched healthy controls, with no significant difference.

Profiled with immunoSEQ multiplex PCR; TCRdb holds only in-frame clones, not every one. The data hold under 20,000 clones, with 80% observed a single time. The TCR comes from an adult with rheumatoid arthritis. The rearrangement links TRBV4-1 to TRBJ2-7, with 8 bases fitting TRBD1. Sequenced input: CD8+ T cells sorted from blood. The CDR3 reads CASSRRTGSYEQYF. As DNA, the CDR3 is TGCGCCAGCAGCCGTCGGACAGGGTCCTACGAGCAGTACTTC.